The rows below give T cell receptor beta chains drawn from one sample of a study of early T cells in non-severe SARS-CoV-2 infection. MiXCR, applied by TCRdb to the 5' RACE reads, yields one record per CDR3 protein. This repertoire shows tens of thousands of distinct CDR3 sequences, approximately 13% found once; its top ten account for around 4.6%. Sequencing was done on a sample of whole blood. Receptors originate from an adult who was a healthcare worker with PCR-confirmed SARS-CoV-2 infection or an uninfected control (not recorded which). CDR3s include the opening cysteine and the closing phenylalanine or tryptophan. The D gene is left open where the match is weak. Expanded clones are given a class, and other clones once, few, many or no size at all.

abundance: few; j_gene: TRBJ2-7; d_gene: TRBD2; v_gene: TRBV29-1; CDR3nt: TGCAGCGCCCGCCTAGCGGGAGTCTCGAGCTCCTACGAGCAGTACTTC; CDR3aa: CSARLAGVSSSYEQYF
abundance: few; j_gene: TRBJ2-1; d_gene: TRBD2; v_gene: TRBV7-3; CDR3nt: TGTGCCAGCAGCATCGATTACGCTAGCGGGAGCCTCGGTGAGCAGTTCTTC; CDR3aa: CASSIDYASGSLGEQFF
abundance: few; j_gene: TRBJ2-7; d_gene: TRBD1; v_gene: TRBV5-6; CDR3nt: TGTGCCAGCAGTCACGGACAGGGGACTCTAAGCGAGCAGTACTTC; CDR3aa: CASSHGQGTLSEQYF
abundance: few; j_gene: TRBJ2-2; d_gene: NA; v_gene: TRBV12-3/TRBV12-4; CDR3nt: TGTGCCAGCAGTTTAGCCCGGGTCTACACCGGGGAGCTGTTTTTT; CDR3aa: CASSLARVYTGELFF
abundance: NA; j_gene: TRBJ2-3; d_gene: NA; v_gene: TRBV5-1; CDR3nt: TGCGCCAGCAGCTTGGGTGAGGGATCTAGCACAGATACGCAGTATTTT; CDR3aa: CASSLGEGSSTDTQYF
abundance: few; j_gene: TRBJ2-1; d_gene: TRBD2; v_gene: TRBV29-1; CDR3nt: TGCAGCGTTCCCGGACTAGCTTACAATGAGCAGTTCTTC; CDR3aa: CSVPGLAYNEQFF
abundance: NA; j_gene: TRBJ1-6; d_gene: NA; v_gene: TRBV11-2; CDR3nt: TGTGCCAGCAGCCTAGAGGGCTGGGACGTCCACTTT; CDR3aa: CASSLEGWDVHF
abundance: many; j_gene: TRBJ2-5; d_gene: NA; v_gene: TRBV2; CDR3nt: TGTGCCAGCAGTGATGGAGCGCCTCAAGAGACCCAGTACTTC; CDR3aa: CASSDGAPQETQYF
abundance: few; j_gene: TRBJ1-1; d_gene: TRBD1; v_gene: TRBV29-1; CDR3nt: TGCAGCGTTCCCGGGACAGGGGTGACTGAAGCTTTCTTT; CDR3aa: CSVPGTGVTEAFF
abundance: many; j_gene: TRBJ2-3; d_gene: TRBD2; v_gene: TRBV20-1; CDR3nt: TGCAGTGCTCCAGGGACTAGCGGGGGGTCAGATACGCAGTATTTT; CDR3aa: CSAPGTSGGSDTQYF
abundance: NA; j_gene: TRBJ1-5; d_gene: NA; v_gene: TRBV28; CDR3nt: TGTGCCAGCAGTTTAGCGGGTCGGCCCCAGCATTTT; CDR3aa: CASSLAGRPQHF
abundance: NA; j_gene: TRBJ1-1; d_gene: TRBD1; v_gene: TRBV6-5; CDR3nt: TGTGCCAGCAGATCGGACAGGTACGCTGAAGCTTTCTTT; CDR3aa: CASRSDRYAEAFF
abundance: NA; j_gene: TRBJ1-3; d_gene: NA; v_gene: TRBV9; CDR3nt: TGTGCCAGCAGCGTAGATGGCAGTACTACTGGAAACACCATATATTTT; CDR3aa: CASSVDGSTTGNTIYF
abundance: few; j_gene: TRBJ2-3; d_gene: TRBD1; v_gene: TRBV5-4; CDR3nt: TGTGCCAGCAGCTTGTATTCGGGGACAGGGGGTACAGATACGCAGTATTTT; CDR3aa: CASSLYSGTGGTDTQYF
abundance: many; j_gene: TRBJ2-3; d_gene: TRBD1; v_gene: TRBV11-3; CDR3nt: TGTGCCAGCAGTTCGACAGGGGATACGCAGTATTTT; CDR3aa: CASSSTGDTQYF
abundance: many; j_gene: TRBJ2-1; d_gene: NA; v_gene: TRBV6-4; CDR3nt: TGTGCCAGCAGTGGGGTGGCAGGGGAACACAATGAGCAGTTCTTC; CDR3aa: CASSGVAGEHNEQFF
abundance: many; j_gene: TRBJ2-1; d_gene: NA; v_gene: TRBV4-1; CDR3nt: TGCGCCAGCAGCGTTCGACTAACTGACAATGAGCAGTTCTTC; CDR3aa: CASSVRLTDNEQFF
abundance: NA; j_gene: TRBJ1-2; d_gene: NA; v_gene: TRBV20-1; CDR3nt: TGCAGTGCTGCACTGGGCCTCTCCTATGGCTACACCTTC; CDR3aa: CSAALGLSYGYTF
abundance: few; j_gene: TRBJ2-3; d_gene: TRBD1; v_gene: TRBV10-1; CDR3nt: TGCGCCAGCAGTGACGGTCCCGGGACAGGGATCGGCACAGATACGCAGTATTTT; CDR3aa: CASSDGPGTGIGTDTQYF
abundance: NA; j_gene: TRBJ1-5; d_gene: NA; v_gene: TRBV7-9; CDR3nt: TGTGCCAGCAGCCCACCGGACGGAGGCAATCAGCCCCAGCATTTT; CDR3aa: CASSPPDGGNQPQHF
abundance: NA; j_gene: TRBJ2-1; d_gene: TRBD2; v_gene: TRBV6-2/TRBV6-3; CDR3nt: TGTGCCAGCAGTTACGGGACTAGCCCGTTCTTC; CDR3aa: CASSYGTSPFF
abundance: few; j_gene: TRBJ2-7; d_gene: NA; v_gene: TRBV18; CDR3nt: TGTGCCAGCTCACCGTCCCGAAATTACGAGCAGTACTTC; CDR3aa: CASSPSRNYEQYF
abundance: few; j_gene: TRBJ1-1; d_gene: NA; v_gene: TRBV4-3; CDR3nt: TGCGCCAGCAGCCAAGAACAGTGGGACACTGAAGCTTTCTTT; CDR3aa: CASSQEQWDTEAFF
abundance: many; j_gene: TRBJ1-6; d_gene: TRBD1; v_gene: TRBV7-2; CDR3nt: TGTGCCAGCAGCAACGACAGGGTAGGGACACCCCTCCACTTT; CDR3aa: CASSNDRVGTPLHF
abundance: once; j_gene: TRBJ2-3; d_gene: TRBD2; v_gene: TRBV6-4; CDR3nt: TGTGCCAGCAGTGACTCTAAGCGGGGGGGCCTTAGCACAGATACGCAGTATTTT; CDR3aa: CASSDSKRGGLSTDTQYF
abundance: many; j_gene: TRBJ1-6; d_gene: TRBD1; v_gene: TRBV5-4; CDR3nt: TGTGCCAGCAGCTCCGACAGGGAATCCTATAATTCACCCCTCCACTTT; CDR3aa: CASSSDRESYNSPLHF
abundance: many; j_gene: TRBJ1-2; d_gene: NA; v_gene: TRBV10-2; CDR3nt: TGCGCCAGCAGTGAATCTGGGGATTATGGCTACACCTTC; CDR3aa: CASSESGDYGYTF
abundance: NA; j_gene: TRBJ2-2; d_gene: NA; v_gene: TRBV28; CDR3nt: TGTGCCAGCAGTTTATCTTCCGGGGAGCTGTTTTTT; CDR3aa: CASSLSSGELFF
abundance: NA; j_gene: TRBJ1-2; d_gene: NA; v_gene: TRBV9; CDR3nt: TGTGCCAGCAGCGGAGGGAATACCTATGGCTACACCTTC; CDR3aa: CASSGGNTYGYTF
abundance: many; j_gene: TRBJ1-1; d_gene: TRBD1; v_gene: TRBV28; CDR3nt: TGTGCCAGCAGTTTATTAAATCTAATTCCAGGGGGCGGGAACACTGAAGCTTTCTTT; CDR3aa: CASSLLNLIPGGGNTEAFF
abundance: NA; j_gene: TRBJ1-1; d_gene: NA; v_gene: TRBV7-9; CDR3nt: TGTGCCAGCAGCTTAGCGCTCGAGGGAGAAGCTTTCTTT; CDR3aa: CASSLALEGEAFF
abundance: few; j_gene: TRBJ1-6; d_gene: NA; v_gene: TRBV12-3/TRBV12-4; CDR3nt: TGTGCCAGCACTCCGGGACAATTAAATTCACCCCTCCACTTT; CDR3aa: CASTPGQLNSPLHF
abundance: NA; j_gene: TRBJ2-1; d_gene: NA; v_gene: TRBV7-2; CDR3nt: TGTGCCAGCAGCTTAGGGGCGGGCACCTACAATGAGCAGTTCTTC; CDR3aa: CASSLGAGTYNEQFF
abundance: many; j_gene: TRBJ1-1; d_gene: NA; v_gene: TRBV30; CDR3nt: TGTGCCTGGAGTTGGGGCGGATCGAACACTGAAGCTTTCTTT; CDR3aa: CAWSWGGSNTEAFF
abundance: many; j_gene: TRBJ2-7; d_gene: NA; v_gene: TRBV20-1; CDR3nt: TGCAGTGCTAGAGATCTTTTGAGAGGTCCCTACGAGCAGTACTTC; CDR3aa: CSARDLLRGPYEQYF
abundance: few; j_gene: TRBJ1-2; d_gene: NA; v_gene: TRBV20-1; CDR3nt: TGCAGTGCTAGAAACGGATTAAACTATGGCTACACCTTC; CDR3aa: CSARNGLNYGYTF
abundance: NA; j_gene: TRBJ2-5; d_gene: NA; v_gene: TRBV7-2; CDR3nt: TGTGCCAGCAGCTTAGCACCCGGGACCCAAAGGGGGACCCAGTACTTC; CDR3aa: CASSLAPGTQRGTQYF
abundance: NA; j_gene: TRBJ2-7; d_gene: NA; v_gene: TRBV7-9; CDR3nt: TGTGCCAGCAGCTTTTCCGACGAGCAGTACTTC; CDR3aa: CASSFSDEQYF
abundance: many; j_gene: TRBJ1-1; d_gene: NA; v_gene: TRBV6-6; CDR3nt: TGTGCCAGCAATTTTGAGGGAGGAACTGAAGCTTTCTTT; CDR3aa: CASNFEGGTEAFF
abundance: few; j_gene: TRBJ2-5; d_gene: TRBD2; v_gene: TRBV4-3; CDR3nt: TGCGCCAGCAGCCACAGCGGGAGGGGTGCCTCGGGCCAAGAGACCCAGTACTTC; CDR3aa: CASSHSGRGASGQETQYF
abundance: NA; j_gene: TRBJ2-3; d_gene: TRBD2; v_gene: TRBV2; CDR3nt: TGTGCCAGCACGCGACTAGCGGGAGTCGATACGCAGTATTTT; CDR3aa: CASTRLAGVDTQYF
abundance: NA; j_gene: TRBJ2-3; d_gene: NA; v_gene: TRBV3-1; CDR3nt: TGTGCCAGCGGGGCGGGGTCAGATACGCAGTATTTT; CDR3aa: CASGAGSDTQYF
abundance: NA; j_gene: TRBJ2-5; d_gene: TRBD1; v_gene: TRBV6-2/TRBV6-3; CDR3nt: TGTGCCAGCGGACAGGGCTTGGAGACCCAGTACTTC; CDR3aa: CASGQGLETQYF
abundance: many; j_gene: TRBJ2-1; d_gene: TRBD1; v_gene: TRBV12-3/TRBV12-4; CDR3nt: TGTGCCAGTACACCCCGGACAGGGGGCAATGAGCAGTTCTTC; CDR3aa: CASTPRTGGNEQFF